This T cell receptor (beta chain) was obtained from a study of T-cell reconstitution after alpha-beta-depleted transplantation in children. The TCRbeta library incorporated unique molecular identifiers. A single record per CDR3 protein comes from TCRdb applying MiXCR to the PCR reads. The table has approximately 640,000 distinct CDR3 sequences, over 15% seen once. CDR1 is KGHDR and CDR2 is SFDVKD in the germline V gene. The CDR3 is 17 residues long. J was trimmed by 0 bases and V by 11 bases; bases with no gene match: 11. The chain couples TRBV24-1 to TRBJ2-3; 12 bases line up with TRBD2. The sequence was collected from a human donor who donated a stem cell graft to a child with acute myeloid leukemia. Sequences were derived from PBMCs from the stem cell graft donor, sampled from the stem cell graft. The CDR3 loop is CAIGLGLAGPSTDTQYF. CDR3 sequence (DNA): TGTGCCATCGGCCTAGGACTAGCGGGGCCTAGCACAGATACGCAGTATTTT.